This T cell receptor (beta chain) derives from a study of blood T cell repertoires in COVID-19. As handled by the study authors: Reference gene primer amplification in the assay estimated nucleated cell counts. Profiling relied on immunoSEQ multiplex PCR, and the TCRdb table lists in-frame clones only, not all of them. That table supplies the V and J calls and clone size; D and trimming were determined from the DNA. The table has 350,000 to 450,000 clones, 80% to 90% seen once; the top ten hold about 1.1%. The TCR sequence derives from a man aged 25-45 years who had recovered from COVID-19. The sample was PBMCs or T cells enriched from blood (not recorded which).

This CDR3 is CASSPQGYEQFF. In nucleotides, the CDR3 is TGTGCCAGCAGTCCTCAGGGCTATGAGCAGTTCTTC. The rearrangement uses TRBV27 and TRBJ2-1, with D possibly matching TRBD1 (5 bases). With 5 bases removed from V and 8 bases from J, the gap between germline ends came to 10 bases. Germline CDR1 and CDR2: MNHEY and SMNVEV (reference sequence). This CDR3 is 12 amino acids long.